The next 2 T cell receptor beta chains were all read from a single sample in a study of cytomegalovirus exposure and HLA in healthy donors. Primers for the PCR totalled 60 Vbeta and 13 Jbeta. The method was immunoSEQ multiplex PCR; TCRdb's version includes in-frame clones alone and lacks a portion of them. The sample holds under 200,000 clones, around nine tenths seen once. Input material: PBMCs. The receptors here all came from a woman aged 25 to 45 in good health and CMV-seronegative.

Points on this clone: The junction shows a germline mismatch at one end, possibly a read error. The chain is built from TRBV7-7 and TRBJ2-6; D gene ambiguous. The germline V gene encodes CDR1 SSHAT and CDR2 FNYEAQ (reference sequence). The CDR3 is 13 residues long. DNA of the CDR3: TGTGCTAGCAGCTTGGCCGGGGCCAACGTCCTGACTTTC. Protein sequence: CASSLAGANVLTF.

The rearrangement links TRBV6-5 to TRBJ2-2; D possibly corresponds to TRBD1 (5 bases). Germline-derived CDR1 and CDR2 are MNHEY and SVGAGI. The CDR3 has 15 amino acids. V gave up 10 bases and J gave up 2 bases, with 17 bases separating them. This CDR3 reads CATKGFWLNTGELFF. CDR3 DNA sequence: TGTGCCACCAAGGGGTTTTGGCTTAACACCGGGGAGCTGTTTTTT.